This entry lists 21 T cell receptor beta chains sequenced from one sample in a study of OX40 agonist ivuxolimab in advanced cancers. The protocol was immunoSEQ multiplex PCR, while the TCRdb copy is restricted to in-frame clones and leaves out a portion. The top ten hold roughly 2.5% of the sample, which has approximately 44,000 clones, around 83% seen once. Sequences were derived from CD4+ or CD8+ T cells sorted from blood, sampled in a trial of the OX40 agonist ivuxolimab. These receptors were obtained from an adult with an advanced solid tumor such as melanoma, head and neck, liver or kidney cancer.

CDR3 region: CASSKAIVSGNTIYF. The CDR3 region has the DNA TGTGCCAGCAGCAAAGCGATAGTCTCTGGAAACACCATATATTTT. The chain has TRBV21-1 and TRBJ1-3. TRBV21-1 is given as a pseudogene. The CDR3 extends over 15 amino acids.

The chain employs TRBV11-2 and TRBJ2-5; D unclear. Per germline, CDR1 SGHAT and CDR2 FQNNGV. The length of the CDR3 is 14 residues. V was trimmed by 2 bases and J by 1 base, leaving 8 bases between them. The CDR3 protein is CASSLSAFQETQYF. As DNA, the CDR3 is TGTGCCAGCAGCTTATCGGCATTCCAAGAGACCCAGTACTTC.

Written as DNA, the CDR3 is TGCGCCAGCAGTGAGTCCCCAGCGGGAGGCTCCACAGATACGCAGTATTTT. Its protein is CASSESPAGGSTDTQYF. The V gene is TRBV10-1, the J gene TRBJ2-3; 9 bases fit TRBD2. This CDR3 is built from 17 residues. CDR1 and CDR2 from the germline V gene are WNHNN and SYGVQD (reference sequence). V shed 0 bases and J 2 bases; nucleotides not matched to a gene: 6.

CDR3 in DNA: TGTGCCAGCAGCTTGGGCAGGGGTGCGGCAGAGACCCAGTACTTC. As protein: CASSLGRGAAETQYF. The chain employs TRBV5-4 and TRBJ2-5; possible D gene TRBD1, 6 bases. In germline, CDR1 is SGHNT, CDR2 YYREEE (reference sequence). V was shortened by 0 bases and J by 4 bases, with 13 bases between the two germline ends. This CDR3 contains 15 residues.

The chain carries TRBV7-2 and TRBJ1-1; D remains ambiguous. Germline V gene lookup returns CDR1 SGHTA and CDR2 FQGNSA. Trimming shortened V by 3 bases and J by 0 bases, and 5 bases separated the two germline ends. CDR3 length: 13 amino acids. The CDR3 DNA reads as TGTGCCAGCAGCTTTAGGGTGAACACTGAAGCTTTCTTT. Residues: CASSFRVNTEAFF. The entire variable domain, with the rest obtained from reference TRBV7-2 and TRBJ1-1, is as follows: GAGVSQSPSNKVTEKGKDVELRCDPISGHTALYWYRQSLGQGLEFLIYFQGNSAPDKSGLPSDRFSAERTGGSVSTLTIQRTQQEDSAVYLCASSFRVNTEAFFGQGTRLTVV.

This chain joins TRBV19 and TRBJ2-7, with 7 nucleotides matching TRBD1. CDR3 length: 16 residues. V lost 4 bases, J lost 4 bases, and 13 bases stayed unmatched. Germline lookup yields CDR1 LNHDA and CDR2 SQIVND (reference sequence). CDR3 DNA sequence: TGTGCCAGTAGTACTCGGGACAGAACTTCTCCTTACGAGCAGTACTTC. Protein product: CASSTRDRTSPYEQYF.

V is TRBV2 and J is TRBJ1-5, with TRBD1 as a possible D gene (5 bases). With 7 bases removed from V and 4 bases from J, the gap between germline ends came to 20 bases. The CDR3 is made up of 16 amino acids. CDR1 SNHLY and CDR2 FYNNEI come from the germline V gene. In DNA, the CDR3 is TGTGCCAGCACTTCGGACATGGCGGCACAAAATCAGCCCCAGCATTTT. Translation: CASTSDMAAQNQPQHF.

The chain is built from TRBV7-9 and TRBJ2-5, with no clear D. The J call may be in error: the DNA end matches TRBJ2-7 better. CDR3 length equals 12 residues. CDR1 and CDR2 from the germline V gene are SEHNR and FQNEAQ (reference sequence). CDR3 coding DNA: TGTGCCAGCAGCTTCCAAACCTACGAGCAGTACTTC. This sequence encodes CASSFQTYEQYF.

This clone occurred a few times. The chain links TRBV6-5 to TRBJ2-4; 8 nucleotides agree with TRBD1. The CDR3 sequence is 15 residues long. Germline V gives CDR1 MNHEY, CDR2 SVGAGI. V lost 6 bases to trimming and J lost 0 bases; unmatched junction nucleotides: 4. In DNA form, the CDR3 reads TGTGCCAGCAGGATCACAGGGGGAGCCAAAAACATTCAGTACTTC. Its translation: CASRITGGAKNIQYF.

CDR3 loop: CASRHRNQPQHF. The CDR3 DNA reads TGTGCCAGCCGCCATCGTAATCAGCCCCAGCATTTT. The chain is built from TRBV6-6 and TRBJ1-5; no reliable D call. The CDR3 is made up of 12 amino acids. The V gene's germline CDR1 is MNHNY and CDR2 SVGAGI (reference sequence). V was clipped by 8 bases and J by 4 bases, with 9 bases between them.

Concerning this clone itself: One junction end does not reproduce the germline sequence, and a read error may be involved. V and J are TRBV7-9 and TRBJ2-5; D not certain. The CDR3 covers 15 residues. Looked up from germline, CDR1 is SEHNR and CDR2 is FQNEAQ (reference sequence). The CDR3 sequence: CASSQPDEVQGTQYF. The DNA of the CDR3 is TGTGCCAGCAGCCAACCGGACGAGGTCCAAGGGACCCAGTACTTC.

V usage is TRBV5-5 and J usage is TRBJ1-4; D call uncertain. V was shortened by 0 bases and J by 5 bases, with 5 bases between the two germline ends. The length of the CDR3 is 13 residues. Germline lookup yields CDR1 SGHKS and CDR2 YYEKEE (reference sequence). CDR3 DNA sequence: TGTGCCAGCAGCTTGGACAGAAATGAAAAACTGTTTTTT. Translating gives CASSLDRNEKLFF.

The rearrangement uses TRBV6-5 and TRBJ2-5; 7 bases map to TRBD1. The germline CDR1 and CDR2 sequences are MNHEY and SVGAGI. J was trimmed by 4 bases and V by 6 bases; bases with no gene match: 5. The CDR3 totals 13 residues. Here the CDR3 reads CASSRQGRETQYF. CDR3 sequence (DNA): TGTGCCAGCAGCAGACAGGGAAGAGAGACCCAGTACTTC.

This rearrangement joins TRBV4-1 to TRBJ1-2; D might be TRBD1 (6 bases). This CDR3 spans 14 amino acids. Germline V lookup: CDR1 MGHRA, CDR2 YSYEKL. Deletions cut 0 bases from V and 6 bases from J, with 11 bases between. Here the CDR3 DNA reads TGCGCCAGCAGCCAAGAAACAGGGAGGGATGGCTACACCTTC. Encoded protein: CASSQETGRDGYTF.

The rearrangement uses TRBV29-1 and TRBJ1-5; tentative D call: TRBD1 (5 bases). CDR3 length: 13 amino acids. Between the trimmed V and J ends, which lost 5 bases and 3 bases, there was a span of 11 bases. Per germline, CDR1 SQVTM and CDR2 ANQGSEA. CDR3 loop: CSVTDSFNQPQHF. In nucleotides, the CDR3 is TGCAGCGTTACCGACAGTTTCAATCAGCCCCAGCATTTT.

The genes are TRBV14 and TRBJ2-3; TRBD1 aligns across 7 bases. The ends lost 6 bases at V and 1 base at J; junction bases unmatched: 7. Per germline, CDR1 SGHDN and CDR2 FVKESK. This CDR3 comprises 15 residues. CDR3 loop: CASSYTGAGTDTQYF. In DNA, the CDR3 is TGTGCCAGCAGTTACACAGGGGCCGGCACAGATACGCAGTATTTT.

V usage is TRBV4-3 and J usage is TRBJ1-2; D uncertain. This CDR3 region has 13 residues. V lost 1 base to trimming and J lost 8 bases, with 11 bases between them. Per germline, CDR1 LGHNA and CDR2 YSLEER. The CDR3 DNA reads as TGCGCCAGCAGCCAAGGCCAGGTTGGCGGCTACACCTTC. Translating it yields CASSQGQVGGYTF.

Only one count was recorded for this clone. CDR3 region: CAWSVEGTDTQYF. For the CDR3, the DNA is TGTGCCTGGAGTGTAGAGGGGACAGATACGCAGTATTTT. V gene TRBV30 combines with J gene TRBJ2-3; possibly TRBD1 or TRBD2 for D (5 bases each). There are 13 residues in the CDR3. Germline V gives CDR1 GTSNPN, CDR2 SVGIG (reference sequence). V lost 0 bases, J lost 3 bases, and 7 bases lay in between.

The DNA of the CDR3 is TGTGCCATCAGTGGAGGGGACCCAATGGGTAGCGGCGAGCAGTACTTC. Amino acid sequence: CAISGGDPMGSGEQYF. V is TRBV10-3 and J is TRBJ2-7; D might be TRBD2 (6 bases). V shed 4 bases and J shed 6 bases, with 22 bases lying between them. Germline V CDR1 and CDR2: ENHRY, SYGVKD. The CDR3 consists of 16 residues.

The chain employs TRBV14 and TRBJ2-1; 7 bases are a match to TRBD2. The CDR3 totals 15 residues. CDR1 is SGHDN, CDR2 FVKESK, per germline. V was clipped by 1 base and J by 3 bases; unmatched bases: 3. CDR3 loop: CASSQVLAVYNEQFF. The CDR3 bases are TGTGCCAGCAGCCAAGTTCTAGCGGTCTACAATGAGCAGTTCTTC.

There are a few counts of this clone. The chain uses TRBV2 and TRBJ1-5; possibly TRBD1 for D (5 bases). CDR1 SNHLY and CDR2 FYNNEI come from the germline V gene. This CDR3 region has 14 residues. V shed 2 bases and J shed 3 bases, with 8 bases lying between them. The CDR3 sequence is CASSETGDNQPQHF. The CDR3 DNA reads as TGTGCCAGCAGTGAAACAGGAGACAATCAGCCCCAGCATTTT.